This T cell receptor beta chain came from a study of T cells after yellow fever vaccination. Study results and limitations: Among all clonotypes, a small share was observed in both CD4 and CD8 compartments.

CDR1 is DFQATT and CDR2 is SNEGSKA in the germline V gene (reference sequence). J lost 6 bases, V lost 0 bases, and 7 bases had no gene match. The CDR3 has 15 amino acids. In TCRdb, the 5' RACE reads were re-called with MiXCR into one record per CDR3 protein. The sample records about 240,000 distinct CDR3 sequences, less than 9% being singletons. This clonotype has a count of ten or more. Its target is not known. The chain joins TRBV20-1 to TRBJ2-2; 7 positions agree with TRBD1. The specimen comprised CD4+ T cells sorted from PBMCs, sampled 15 days after the yellow fever booster vaccination. This TCR was sampled from a man aged 25-45 years who received the YFV17D yellow fever vaccine. The CDR3 nucleotides are TGCAGTGCTAGAGAAACAGGGGCTGGAGCCGGGGAGCTGTTTTTT. Translated: CSARETGAGAGELFF.